Each of the 23 T cell receptor beta chains below was sequenced from the same sample in a study of blood T cell repertoires in COVID-19 (TCRdb year 2020). The library was built by means of the immunoSEQ multiplex PCR assay. As stored in TCRdb, this immuneACCESS dataset retains in-frame rearrangements with V and J assigned. A fraction of the clones does not appear; measured against another copy, unresolved V genes explain less than half of the discrepancy, and the remainder lacks a known reason. The sample includes around 250,000 clones, with approximately 87% observed a single time. Roughly 6.3% of the sample is in the top ten clones. Sequencing was carried out using peripheral blood. Receptors were obtained from a man between 60 and 75 years old with acute or convalescent COVID-19.

V is TRBV5-1 and J is TRBJ2-7, with TRBD2 identical over 11 bases. The CDR3 spans 14 residues. The germline V gene encodes CDR1 SGHRS and CDR2 YFSETQ. V lost 2 bases, J lost 6 bases, and 4 bases stayed unmatched. CDR3: CASSFTSGRSEQYF. The CDR3 DNA reads as TGCGCCAGCAGCTTTACTAGCGGGAGAAGCGAGCAGTACTTC.

V usage is TRBV6-5 and J usage is TRBJ1-5; D may be TRBD1 (5 bases). CDR1 and CDR2 from the germline V gene are MNHEY and SVGAGI. The CDR3 has 14 residues. V was cut by 8 bases and J by 5 bases, with 16 bases left in between. The CDR3: CASSSRRGDQPQHF. In DNA, the CDR3 is TGTGCCAGCTCCTCGAGGAGGGGAGATCAGCCCCAGCATTTT.

The CDR3 sequence: CASSSRRLAGTYEQYF. The CDR3 DNA is TGTGCCAGCAGCTCACGCCGACTAGCGGGCACCTACGAGCAGTACTTC. The chain couples TRBV7-8 to TRBJ2-7, with TRBD2 matching over 10 bases. The V gene end was trimmed by 4 bases and the J gene end by 2 bases; junction bases not matched to a gene: 8. Germline CDR1 reads SGHVS; CDR2 reads FQNEAQ. The CDR3 loop spans 16 amino acids. The full variable domain, in which reference TRBV7-8 and TRBJ2-7 provide the parts outside the CDR3, is GAGVSQSPRYKVAKRGQDVALRCDPISGHVSLFWYQQALGQGPEFLTYFQNEAQLDKSGLPSDRFFAERPEGSVSTLKIQRTQQEDSAVYLCASSSRRLAGTYEQYFGPGTRLTVT.

This clone is a singleton in its sample. The V gene is TRBV18, the J gene TRBJ1-1, with 9 bases fitting TRBD1. This CDR3 region has 13 residues. Germline CDR1 reads KGHSH; CDR2 reads LQKENI. V trimming: 5 bases; J trimming: 8 bases; junction bases outside the gene matches: 6. CDR3 in DNA: TGTGCCAGCTCAGGGACAGGGCGAACCGAAGCTTTCTTT. Its translation is CASSGTGRTEAFF.

CDR3 nucleotide sequence: TGTGCCAGCAGCTTAGACAGTAATTCATTTCTTGAAGCTTTCTTT. Amino acids: CASSLDSNSFLEAFF. The V gene is TRBV5-4, the J gene TRBJ1-1; D perhaps matches TRBD1 (5 bases). This CDR3 is 15 amino acids long. Germline V gene data show CDR1 as SGHNT and CDR2 as YYREEE (reference sequence). V lost 2 bases and J lost 7, with 18 bases in between.

The CDR3 sequence: CASSRGTSARLETQYF. The CDR3 DNA sequence: TGTGCCAGCAGCCGAGGGACTAGCGCCCGATTGGAGACCCAGTACTTC. The chain links TRBV11-3 to TRBJ2-5, with 10 bases aligning to TRBD2. The CDR3 contains 16 residues. Unmatched junction bases numbered 11, after V lost 5 bases and J lost 5 bases. The germline gives CDR1 SGHNT, CDR2 YENEEA.

The genes are TRBV20-1 and TRBJ1-5; possibly TRBD1 for D (6 bases). The germline CDR1 and CDR2 sequences are DFQATT and SNEGSKA (reference sequence). Trimming removed 3 bases from V and 7 bases from J, with 22 bases in between. This CDR3 region has 16 residues. CDR3 sequence (DNA): TGCAGTGCTAGTGGGCTGGAACAGGGAGCTGGCCAGCCCCAGCATTTT. As protein: CSASGLEQGAGQPQHF.

CDR3 nucleotides: TGCGCCAGCACCTTACTAGCGGGAGACACCGGGGAGCTGTTTTTT. Encoded protein: CASTLLAGDTGELFF. The chain has TRBV5-1 and TRBJ2-2, with 11 positions matching TRBD2. After removal of 6 bases from V and 3 bases from J, the junction contained 4 bases not matched to a gene. The germline V gene has CDR1 SGHRS and CDR2 YFSETQ. This CDR3 is built from 15 residues.

This sequence joins TRBV9 and TRBJ1-1; TRBD1 matches at 10 bases. J lost 3 bases, V lost 3 bases, and 5 bases had no gene match. This CDR3 is built from 15 residues. Germline V CDR1 and CDR2: SGDLS, YYNGEE. In DNA, the CDR3 is TGTGCCAGCAGCGACCCGACAGGGGGCTACACTGAAGCTTTCTTT. Its translation is CASSDPTGGYTEAFF.

This chain connects TRBV29-1 to TRBJ2-7, with 9 bases matching TRBD2. The germline V gene encodes CDR1 SQVTM and CDR2 ANQGSEA. CDR3 length: 15 residues. V shed 0 bases and J 2 bases; nucleotides not matched to a gene: 5. CDR3 nucleotide sequence: TGCAGCGTTGAAGATAAAGCGGGAGGACCCTACGAGCAGTACTTC. Translated, it gives CSVEDKAGGPYEQYF.

The CDR3 DNA reads TGTGCCACCCTGATCCGGGACAGGCCAGATACGCAGTATTTT. This encodes CATLIRDRPDTQYF. The rearrangement uses TRBV6-5 and TRBJ2-3, with TRBD1 identical over 8 bases. CDR3 length equals 14 residues. CDR1 is MNHEY, CDR2 SVGAGI, per germline. V lost 10 bases, J lost 4 bases, and 10 bases stayed unmatched.

This clone was seen once. For the CDR3, the DNA is TGTGCCAGCAGTGAAGCTACAGGGCGCTCCTACGAGCAGTACTTC. Residues: CASSEATGRSYEQYF. The chain links TRBV6-1 to TRBJ2-7, with TRBD1 as a possible D gene (6 bases). This CDR3 spans 15 amino acids. V was shortened by 0 bases and J by 0 bases, with 9 bases between the two germline ends. Per the germline V gene, CDR1 is MNHNS and CDR2 is SASEGT.

On this clone: This specimen includes other DNA sequences encoding the same CDR3. This rearrangement joins TRBV5-1 to TRBJ2-2, with TRBD1 matching over 7 bases. CDR1 and CDR2 (germline): SGHRS, YFSETQ. CDR3 length: 15 amino acids. After removal of 4 bases from V and 0 bases from J, the junction contained 3 bases not matched to a gene. This CDR3 is CASSLDRPNTGELFF. CDR3 nucleotides: TGCGCCAGCAGCCTGGACAGGCCGAACACCGGGGAGCTGTTTTTT.

This rearrangement joins TRBV7-2 to TRBJ1-3; D may be TRBD1 (6 bases). CDR1 is SGHTA, CDR2 FQGNSA, per germline. With 5 bases removed from V and 0 bases from J, the gap between germline ends came to 20 bases. This CDR3 is 18 amino acids long. CDR3 in amino acids: CASSPRPGQSNSGNTIYF. DNA of the CDR3: TGTGCCAGCAGCCCGCGCCCCGGACAGTCAAACTCTGGAAACACCATATATTTT.

The V and J genes are TRBV27 and TRBJ2-7, with D perhaps TRBD1 (6 bases). V was shortened by 3 bases and J by 7 bases, with 22 bases between the two germline ends. CDR1 is MNHEY, CDR2 SMNVEV, per germline (reference sequence). There are 16 residues in the CDR3. CDR3 residues: CASSFGRGKPLDEQYF. The CDR3 region has the DNA TGTGCCAGCAGTTTTGGTAGGGGGAAACCCCTAGATGAGCAGTACTTC.

The CDR3 protein is CASSPPGRPGAFF. CDR3 DNA sequence: TGTGCCAGCAGCCCCCCCGGCCGACCGGGGGCTTTCTTT. The chain carries TRBV28 and TRBJ1-1, with D unclear. The V end was cut by 6 bases, the J end by 11 bases, with 19 bases between. Germline CDR1 and CDR2: MDHEN and SYDVKM. The CDR3 runs to 13 residues.

This clone was observed once. The chain is built from TRBV28 and TRBJ2-2; 9 nucleotides agree with TRBD1. Per germline, CDR1 MDHEN and CDR2 SYDVKM. The V gene end was trimmed by 11 bases and the J gene end by 1 base; junction bases not matched to a gene: 20. CDR3 length equals 19 residues. The CDR3 coding sequence is TGTGCCTCCCGGGGCCGGGACAGGGTCGTAAGGGAGAACACCGGGGAGCTGTTTTTT. Translating it yields CASRGRDRVVRENTGELFF.

The J gene is TRBJ2-5, the V gene TRBV12-3 or TRBV12-4, with D possibly TRBD2 on 6 matching bases. The CDR3 is 13 residues long. V was cut by 4 bases and J by 5 bases, with 11 bases left in between. DNA for the CDR3: TGTGCCAGCAGTTCAGGGAGGCGGGAGACCCAGTACTTC. This codes for CASSSGRRETQYF.

V usage is TRBV2 and J usage is TRBJ2-5, with D hard to call. The CDR3 runs to 12 residues. The V gene's germline CDR1 is SNHLY and CDR2 FYNNEI. V was pared by 6 bases and J by 2 bases, with 7 bases between. The CDR3 nucleotides read TGTGCCAGCAGGGCGGCACAAGAGACCCAGTACTTC. Its protein is CASRAAQETQYF.

The genes are TRBV19 and TRBJ1-5; 7 nucleotides match TRBD1. Losses at the gene ends were 8 bases for V and 4 bases for J; bases not matched to a gene: 11. The germline V gene encodes CDR1 LNHDA and CDR2 SQIVND (reference sequence). The CDR3 is 15 residues long. For the CDR3, the DNA is TGTGCCAGTTCTGGCGGGACAGTTTCTAATCAGCCCCAGCATTTT. It yields the protein CASSGGTVSNQPQHF.

The V call is TRBV6-2 or TRBV6-3, the J call TRBJ2-5, with 11 bases aligning to TRBD2. CDR1 and CDR2 from the germline V gene are MNHEY and SVGEGT. The CDR3 extends over 17 amino acids. V lost 0 bases and J lost 5; bases outside the gene matches: 8. In DNA, the CDR3 is TGTGCCAGCAGTTACTCGGGGGAGACTAGCGGGATGGAGACCCAGTACTTC. Protein: CASSYSGETSGMETQYF.

The V call is TRBV19, the J call TRBJ1-1, with 8 bases fitting TRBD1. Per germline, CDR1 LNHDA and CDR2 SQIVND (reference sequence). CDR3 length equals 15 residues. V dropped 3 bases and J dropped 3; count of bases not matched to a gene: 6. CDR3 DNA: TGTGCCAGTAGTATTCTGGACAGGGCCGACACTGAAGCTTTCTTT. Protein: CASSILDRADTEAFF. Variable domain in full (rest from reference TRBV19 and TRBJ1-1): DGGITQSPKYLFRKEGQNVTLSCEQNLNHDAMYWYRQDPGQGLRLIYYSQIVNDFQKGDIAEGYSVSREKKESFPLTVTSAQKNPTAFYLCASSILDRADTEAFFGQGTRLTVV.

This sequence joins TRBV2 and TRBJ1-5; the D is unclear. This CDR3 has 14 residues. With 1 base removed from V and 0 bases from J, the gap between germline ends came to 4 bases. CDR1 is SNHLY and CDR2 is FYNNEI in the germline V gene. CDR3 DNA sequence: TGTGCCAGCAGTGAAGTTCGTAGCAATCAGCCCCAGCATTTT. It is translated as CASSEVRSNQPQHF.